This TCR beta chain was sequenced for a study of long-term antiretroviral therapy in people with HIV. Remarks on this clone: Its antigen is unidentified.

J lost 4 bases, V lost 4 bases, and 4 bases had no gene match. This CDR3 contains 14 residues. CDR1 and CDR2 (germline): SGHAT, FQNNGV. A v3.0 immunoSEQ assay was performed at survey level. TCRdb keeps only in-frame clones here, not all; method: immunoSEQ multiplex PCR. The sample carries more than 11,000 clones, 75% to 85% recorded once. Study outcomes and limitations: Comparison with controls showed narrower CDR3 length ranges in HIV repertoires. Following ART, diversity rose but still fell short of transplant donor controls. Neither ART adherence, viral resistance nor therapy changes were documented. Across all time points, the repertoire was dominated by clones that expanded before ART.

The sequence derives from a man aged 35 to 55 with HIV. Material: unsorted PBMCs, obtained 3.1 years after starting antiretroviral therapy. The chain uses TRBV11-2 and TRBJ1-1; TRBD1 aligns across 9 bases. This CDR3 is CASSSYRGLTEAFF. The CDR3 DNA sequence: TGTGCCAGCAGCTCCTACAGGGGGCTCACTGAAGCTTTCTTT.